These 25 T cell receptor beta chains were sequenced from one sample in a study of blood T cell repertoires in COVID-19. Using immunoSEQ multiplex PCR, the repertoire was profiled, and TCRdb retains in-frame clones only, with some absent. This sample has 270,000 or so clones, with roughly 84% found just once. The sample consisted of peripheral blood. Receptors were obtained from a human donor in a cohort sampled during active COVID-19.

The V and J genes are TRBV19 and TRBJ1-5; D may be TRBD1 (6 bases). Germline CDR1 and CDR2: LNHDA and SQIVND (reference sequence). The CDR3 is 15 amino acids. V was trimmed by 10 bases and J by 2 bases, leaving 18 bases between them. The CDR3 DNA reads as TGTGCCACCGCTCCGGGACAAACGGGCAATCAGCCCCAGCATTTT. Encoded protein: CATAPGQTGNQPQHF. The whole variable domain, remainder taken from reference TRBV19 and TRBJ1-5, is DGGITQSPKYLFRKEGQNVTLSCEQNLNHDAMYWYRQDPGQGLRLIYYSQIVNDFQKGDIAEGYSVSREKKESFPLTVTSAQKNPTAFYLCATAPGQTGNQPQHFGDGTRLSIL.

This clone showed up just a few times. The rearrangement uses TRBV4-3 and TRBJ2-2, with D possibly TRBD2 on 6 matching bases. V lost 3 bases to trimming and J lost 8 bases, with 7 bases between them. The germline V gene encodes CDR1 LGHNA and CDR2 YSLEER. The CDR3 length is 12 residues. The CDR3 sequence: CASSHRGGELFF. The CDR3 DNA sequence: TGCGCCAGCAGCCATCGGGGGGGGGAGCTGTTTTTT.

This clone appeared a single time. The V call is TRBV12-3 or TRBV12-4, the J call TRBJ2-7; TRBD1 matches at 7 bases. Unmatched junction bases numbered 3, after V lost 8 bases and J lost 5 bases. CDR3 length equals 11 residues. The CDR3 protein is CASGTVHEQYF. The DNA for the CDR3 is TGTGCCAGCGGGACAGTCCACGAGCAGTACTTC.

The V call is TRBV28, the J call TRBJ1-4; TRBD1 might be the D (5 bases). Trimming removed 5 bases from V and 6 bases from J, with 13 bases in between. This CDR3 spans 14 amino acids. Germline V gives CDR1 MDHEN, CDR2 SYDVKM. The CDR3: CASSPGTFYEKLFF. DNA for the CDR3: TGTGCCAGCAGTCCCGGGACTTTCTATGAAAAACTGTTTTTT.

V and J are TRBV13 and TRBJ2-7; TRBD2 matches 7 bases. The ends lost 0 bases at V and 7 bases at J; junction bases unmatched: 3. CDR1 is PRHDT and CDR2 is FYEKMQ in the germline V gene (reference sequence). The CDR3 sequence is 13 residues long. DNA for the CDR3: TGTGCCAGCAGCTTAGGCCGGGGGGTAGAGCAGTACTTC. Translated: CASSLGRGVEQYF.

The chain couples TRBV28 to TRBJ1-2, with unresolved D. CDR1 MDHEN and CDR2 SYDVKM come from the germline V gene. Trimming cost V 4 bases and J 4 bases, with 28 bases left between them. This CDR3 spans 19 amino acids. CDR3 in DNA: TGTGCCAGCAGTTGGGGTGTTGTGTCTTTTAGGGAGGAAAGCTATGGCTACACCTTC. It codes for CASSWGVVSFREESYGYTF.

This clone was seen a handful of times. The chain links TRBV4-2 to TRBJ2-7; D might be TRBD2 (7 bases). Germline V gene data show CDR1 as LGHNA and CDR2 as YNFKEQ. V gave up 4 bases and J gave up 3 bases, with 10 bases separating them. CDR3 size: 13 residues. This CDR3 reads CASSRGGLYEQYF. Written as DNA, the CDR3 is TGTGCCAGCAGCCGCGGGGGCCTCTACGAGCAGTACTTC.

Only one count was recorded for this clone. The J gene is TRBJ1-3, the V gene TRBV2, with TRBD1 identical over 9 bases. Germline values: CDR1 SNHLY, CDR2 FYNNEI. The CDR3 loop spans 15 amino acids. With V trimmed by 2 bases and J by 3 bases, 2 bases remained unmatched. The CDR3 here is CASSEWTGVGNTIYF. CDR3 sequence (DNA): TGTGCCAGCAGTGAATGGACAGGGGTTGGAAACACCATATATTTT.

The chain couples TRBV4-2 to TRBJ2-4, with 7 bases lining up with TRBD1. V dropped 0 bases and J dropped 0; count of bases not matched to a gene: 5. Germline V gene sequence: CDR1 LGHNA, CDR2 YNFKEQ. This CDR3 spans 17 amino acids. CDR3 bases: TGTGCCAGCAGCCAAGAAGGCAGGGGGAGAGCCAAAAACATTCAGTACTTC. It codes for CASSQEGRGRAKNIQYF.

This chain joins TRBV7-8 and TRBJ2-2; 11 bases are a match to TRBD2. Germline CDR1 SGHVS, CDR2 FQNEAQ. There are 17 residues in the CDR3. With 5 bases clipped from V and 0 bases from J, the junction kept 5 bases outside the gene matches. The CDR3 nucleotides read TGTGCCAGCAGCCGACTAGCGGGGCAAACGAACACCGGGGAGCTGTTTTTT. Translated, it gives CASSRLAGQTNTGELFF. The complete variable domain, with remaining parts taken from reference TRBV7-8 and TRBJ2-2, reads GAGVSQSPRYKVAKRGQDVALRCDPISGHVSLFWYQQALGQGPEFLTYFQNEAQLDKSGLPSDRFFAERPEGSVSTLKIQRTQQEDSAVYLCASSRLAGQTNTGELFFGEGSRLTVL.

J is TRBJ1-5 and V is TRBV28; 7 nucleotides match TRBD1. Germline CDR1 and CDR2: MDHEN and SYDVKM. V gave up 10 bases and J gave up 7 bases; unmatched junction bases: 19. The CDR3 runs to 16 residues. CDR3 residues: CATLPPTGRFGQPQHF. The CDR3 DNA reads TGTGCCACCTTACCCCCGACAGGGAGATTTGGGCAGCCCCAGCATTTT.

V is TRBV7-2 and J is TRBJ2-5, with 11 bases lining up with TRBD2. CDR3 length: 15 amino acids. Germline CDR1 SGHTA, CDR2 FQGNSA. Germline trimming cut 5 bases from V and 1 base from J; bases unmatched to any gene: 3. CDR3 in amino acids: CASSPGTSGQETQYF. The CDR3, as DNA: TGTGCCAGCAGCCCCGGGACTAGCGGCCAAGAGACCCAGTACTTC.

This chain uses TRBV13 with TRBJ2-7; TRBD2 agrees at 7 bases. Germline trimming cut 0 bases from V and 1 base from J; bases unmatched to any gene: 3. The germline gives CDR1 PRHDT, CDR2 FYEKMQ (reference sequence). The CDR3 sequence is 15 residues long. The CDR3: CASSLGAGSSYEQYF. CDR3 nucleotides: TGTGCCAGCAGCTTAGGAGCGGGATCATCCTACGAGCAGTACTTC.

The chain has TRBV18 and TRBJ2-7; tentative D call: TRBD2 (6 bases). CDR1 KGHSH and CDR2 LQKENI come from the germline V gene. Trimming shortened V by 5 bases and J by 2 bases, and 10 bases separated the two germline ends. The CDR3 totals 13 residues. DNA of the CDR3: TGTGCCAGCTCATTACGGGAGACCTACGAGCAGTACTTC. This gives the protein CASSLRETYEQYF.

The J gene is TRBJ1-2, the V gene TRBV18; D unclear. Germline-derived CDR1 and CDR2 are KGHSH and LQKENI. This CDR3 spans 15 amino acids. Trimming took 3 bases from V and 10 from J, leaving 21 bases between them. CDR3 in amino acids: CASSPTPVRQVDYTF. The CDR3 nucleotides are TGTGCCAGCTCACCCACTCCGGTTCGTCAGGTGGACTACACCTTC.

This clone has just one count. This chain joins TRBV18 and TRBJ2-1, with TRBD2 matching over 7 bases. This CDR3 region has 14 residues. Trimming removed 4 bases from V and 3 bases from J; junction bases left unmatched: 3. The germline V gene encodes CDR1 KGHSH and CDR2 LQKENI. The CDR3 nucleotides read TGTGCCAGCTCACGAAAGCGGGACTACAATGAGCAGTTCTTC. Amino acids: CASSRKRDYNEQFF.

This chain links TRBV11-1 with TRBJ2-1; D is possibly TRBD2 (5 bases). Germline CDR1 reads SGHAT; CDR2 reads FQDESV (reference sequence). The V end was cut by 2 bases, the J end by 4 bases, with 12 bases between. This CDR3 has 15 amino acids. This chain's CDR3 is CASSLNRGFYNEQFF. The CDR3 nucleotides are TGTGCCAGCAGCTTAAATCGGGGATTTTACAATGAGCAGTTCTTC.

V usage is TRBV4-3 and J usage is TRBJ1-1; the match to TRBD1 covers 8 bases. This CDR3 spans 22 amino acids. Germline V gene lookup returns CDR1 LGHNA and CDR2 YSLEER. Unmatched junction bases numbered 26, after V lost 1 base and J lost 4 bases. Here the CDR3 DNA reads TGCGCCAGCAGCCAAGTTACAGCGGTCACAGTTTTAGGACAGGGCAGAGTCACTGAAGCTTTCTTT. This sequence encodes CASSQVTAVTVLGQGRVTEAFF.

The chain has TRBV6-4 and TRBJ2-2; D perhaps matches TRBD1 (6 bases). The V gene's germline CDR1 is MRHNA and CDR2 SNTAGT. V was clipped by 10 bases and J by 5 bases, with 11 bases between them. This CDR3 has 12 residues. The CDR3 coding sequence is TGTGCCACCCGGGACACGACCGGGGAGCTGTTTTTT. This sequence encodes CATRDTTGELFF.

The chain employs TRBV4-3 and TRBJ2-5; perhaps TRBD2 as D (7 bases). CDR1 and CDR2 (germline): LGHNA, YSLEER. Deletions cut 3 bases from V and 5 bases from J, with 25 bases between. CDR3 length: 18 residues. For the CDR3, the DNA is TGCGCCAGCAGCCAGCTTTGGACAGTGGAAGGGGAGGGGGAGACCCAGTACTTC. It yields the protein CASSQLWTVEGEGETQYF.

The chain has TRBV19 and TRBJ1-1; 8 bases agree with TRBD1. The CDR3 extends over 15 amino acids. CDR1 is LNHDA, CDR2 SQIVND, per germline (reference sequence). Unmatched junction bases numbered 11, after V lost 9 bases and J lost 2 bases. The CDR3 DNA sequence: TGTGCCAGCAGAGACCAGGGGGCGGTTAACACTGAAGCTTTCTTT. This sequence encodes CASRDQGAVNTEAFF.

This chain joins TRBV7-8 and TRBJ2-7; 8 positions agree with TRBD1. Unmatched junction bases numbered 10, after V lost 3 bases and J lost 6 bases. CDR1 and CDR2 from the germline V gene are SGHVS and FQNEAQ. The CDR3 has 15 residues. CDR3 protein: CASSLGSQGTGEQYF. The CDR3 region has the DNA TGTGCCAGCAGCTTGGGGTCGCAGGGGACAGGCGAGCAGTACTTC.

CDR3 DNA sequence: TGTGCCAGCAGCTTATTGCCCCTAAGTCCTAACAATGAGCAGTTCTTC. This sequence encodes CASSLLPLSPNNEQFF. The chain is built from TRBV7-3 and TRBJ2-1; no reliable D call. Germline values: CDR1 SGHTA, CDR2 FQGTGA. CDR3 length: 16 residues. V lost 2 bases, J lost 5 bases, and 16 bases lay in between.

The genes are TRBV7-9 and TRBJ2-7; weak D call: TRBD1 (5 bases). CDR3 length: 13 amino acids. Trimming pared 5 bases from V and 3 bases from J, leaving 11 bases between. CDR1 is SEHNR, CDR2 FQNEAQ, per germline (reference sequence). CDR3 DNA sequence: TGTGCCAGCAGCCCCGACAGATTCTACGAGCAGTACTTC. Translating it yields CASSPDRFYEQYF.

The chain couples TRBV19 to TRBJ2-1; TRBD2 matches 7 bases. Trimming removed 7 bases from V and 4 bases from J; junction bases left unmatched: 7. The CDR3 is 14 amino acids. Germline V gene sequence: CDR1 LNHDA, CDR2 SQIVND (reference sequence). The CDR3: CASTKSGVYNEQFF. Written as DNA, the CDR3 is TGTGCCAGTACAAAAAGCGGGGTTTACAATGAGCAGTTCTTC.